What follows describes a single T cell receptor (beta chain). Its antigen is not known. Excluded were patients having autoimmune disease history or systemic immunosuppression. The V gene end was trimmed by 2 bases and the J gene end by 3 bases; junction bases not matched to a gene: 3. The CDR3 is made up of 14 amino acids. Germline V lookup: CDR1 SGHTS, CDR2 YDEGEE. The data were taken from a study of OX40 agonist ivuxolimab in advanced cancers. TCRdb's table, derived via immunoSEQ multiplex PCR, lists solely in-frame clones and lacks some. Of over 30,000 clones listed, around 90% are singletons. Study findings and constraints: People who partly responded at 0.1-3.0 mg/kg had some of the least clonal expansion seen. Expanded clones tended on average to be more numerous among CD8+ T cells than CD4+. In the 0.1 to 3.0 mg/kg range, CD4+ and CD8+ blood T cells had expanded clonally by week 6.

This chain links TRBV5-8 with TRBJ2-3; 7 bases map to TRBD1. The TCR comes from an adult with an advanced solid tumor such as melanoma, head and neck, liver or kidney cancer. The material sequenced was CD4+ or CD8+ T cells sorted from blood, taken in a trial of the OX40 agonist ivuxolimab. The CDR3 loop reads CASSFDRATDTQYF. In DNA, the CDR3 is TGTGCCAGCAGCTTCGACAGGGCGACAGATACGCAGTATTTT.